This T cell receptor (beta chain) was sequenced for a study of blood T cell repertoires in COVID-19. Study-level information: Collection of acute and convalescent COVID-19 samples took place in the United States, Italy and Spain. PBMCs, B-cell-depleted T cells, or T cells provided the cDNA or gDNA that made up the material.

Per the germline V gene, CDR1 is SGHRS and CDR2 is YFSETQ. The CDR3 covers 17 residues. The ends lost 4 bases at V and 2 bases at J; junction bases unmatched: 7. The repertoire was sequenced with immunoSEQ multiplex PCR; TCRdb's copy has only in-frame clones and lacks some. The table shows 180,000 or so clones, with about 86% occurring only once. The chain recombines TRBV5-1 with TRBJ2-3; 13 bases are shared with TRBD2. This clonotype was sampled from a man aged 55 to 70 with acute or convalescent COVID-19. Input material: peripheral blood. The CDR3 DNA is TGCGCCAGCAGCCCAGGACTAGCGGGAGTTACCACAGATACGCAGTATTTT. Protein product: CASSPGLAGVTTDTQYF.